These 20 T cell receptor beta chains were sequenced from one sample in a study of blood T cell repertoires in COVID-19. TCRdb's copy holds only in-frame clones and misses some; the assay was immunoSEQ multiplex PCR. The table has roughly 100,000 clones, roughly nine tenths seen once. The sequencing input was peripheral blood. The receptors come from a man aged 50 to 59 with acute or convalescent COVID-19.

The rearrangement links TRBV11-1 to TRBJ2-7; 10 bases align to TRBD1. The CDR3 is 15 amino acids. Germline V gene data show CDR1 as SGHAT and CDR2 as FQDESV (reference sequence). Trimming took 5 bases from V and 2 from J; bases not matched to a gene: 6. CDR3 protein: CASSDPGQGTYEQYF. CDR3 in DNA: TGTGCCAGCAGCGATCCGGGACAGGGGACCTACGAGCAGTACTTC.

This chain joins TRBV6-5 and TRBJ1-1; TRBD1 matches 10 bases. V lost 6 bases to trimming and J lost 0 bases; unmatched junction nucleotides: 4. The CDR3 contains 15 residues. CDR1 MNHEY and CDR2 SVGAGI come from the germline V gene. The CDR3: CASSRGTGVNTEAFF. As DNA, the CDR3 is TGTGCCAGCAGCCGTGGGACAGGGGTGAACACTGAAGCTTTCTTT.

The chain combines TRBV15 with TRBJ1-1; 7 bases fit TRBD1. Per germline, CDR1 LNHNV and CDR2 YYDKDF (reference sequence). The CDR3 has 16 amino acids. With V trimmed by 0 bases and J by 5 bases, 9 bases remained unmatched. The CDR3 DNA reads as TGTGCCACCAGCAGAGATCCAACAGGGGCGGGGACTGAAGCTTTCTTT. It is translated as CATSRDPTGAGTEAFF.

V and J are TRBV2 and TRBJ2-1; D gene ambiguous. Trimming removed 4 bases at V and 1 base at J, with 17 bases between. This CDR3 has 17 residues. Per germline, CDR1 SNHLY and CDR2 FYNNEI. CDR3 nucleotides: TGTGCCAGCAGTGCCCTCTCACCAGCGCTATCCTACAATGAGCAGTTCTTC. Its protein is CASSALSPALSYNEQFF. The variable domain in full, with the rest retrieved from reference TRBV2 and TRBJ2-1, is EPEVTQTPSHQVTQMGQEVILRCVPISNHLYFYWYRQILGQKVEFLVSFYNNEISEKSEIFDDQFSVERPDGSNFTLKIRSTKLEDSAMYFCASSALSPALSYNEQFFGPGTRLTVL.

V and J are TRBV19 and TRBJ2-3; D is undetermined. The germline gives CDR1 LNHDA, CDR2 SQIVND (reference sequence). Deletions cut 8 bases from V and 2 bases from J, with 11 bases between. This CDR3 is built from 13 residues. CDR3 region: CASSYTITDTQYF. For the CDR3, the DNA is TGTGCCAGTTCATACACAATCACAGATACGCAGTATTTT.

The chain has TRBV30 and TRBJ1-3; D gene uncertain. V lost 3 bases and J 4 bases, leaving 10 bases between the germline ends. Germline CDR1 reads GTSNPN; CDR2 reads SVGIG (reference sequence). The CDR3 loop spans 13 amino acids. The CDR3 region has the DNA TGTGCCTGGAGGAGCCGTGCGGGAAACACCATATATTTT. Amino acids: CAWRSRAGNTIYF.

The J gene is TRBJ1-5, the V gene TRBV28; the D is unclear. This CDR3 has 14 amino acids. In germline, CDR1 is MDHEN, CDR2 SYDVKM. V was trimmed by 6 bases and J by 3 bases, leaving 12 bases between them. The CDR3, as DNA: TGTGCCAGCAGCAAAACAAATGCCAATCAGCCCCAGCATTTT. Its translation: CASSKTNANQPQHF.

This CDR3 reads CASSFDRGLSGGGYTF. The CDR3 nucleotides are TGTGCCAGTAGTTTTGACAGGGGCCTGTCCGGAGGAGGCTACACCTTC. This chain connects TRBV19 to TRBJ1-2; 8 bases align to TRBD1. From germline, CDR1 is LNHDA and CDR2 SQIVND (reference sequence). The J segment lost 8 bases and the V segment lost 5 bases, leaving 16 bases of the junction unmatched. The CDR3 is 16 residues long.

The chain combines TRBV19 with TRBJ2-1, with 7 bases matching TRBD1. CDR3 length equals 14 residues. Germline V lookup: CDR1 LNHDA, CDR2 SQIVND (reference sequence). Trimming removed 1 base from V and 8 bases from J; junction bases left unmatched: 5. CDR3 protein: CASSIVNRGDEQFF. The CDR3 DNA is TGTGCCAGTAGTATAGTGAACAGGGGAGATGAGCAGTTCTTC.

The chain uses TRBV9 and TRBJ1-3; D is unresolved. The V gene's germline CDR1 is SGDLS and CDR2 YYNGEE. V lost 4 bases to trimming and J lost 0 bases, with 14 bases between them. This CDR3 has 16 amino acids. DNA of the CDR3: TGTGCCAGCAGCCCATCCGGGAGTGCCTCTGGAAACACCATATATTTT. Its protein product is CASSPSGSASGNTIYF.

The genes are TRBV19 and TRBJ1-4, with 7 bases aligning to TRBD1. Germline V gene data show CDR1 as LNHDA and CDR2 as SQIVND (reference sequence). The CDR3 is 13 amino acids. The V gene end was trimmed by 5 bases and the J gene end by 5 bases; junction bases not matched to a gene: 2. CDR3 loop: CASSPGQNEKLFF. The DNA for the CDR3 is TGTGCCAGTAGTCCGGGACAGAATGAAAAACTGTTTTTT.

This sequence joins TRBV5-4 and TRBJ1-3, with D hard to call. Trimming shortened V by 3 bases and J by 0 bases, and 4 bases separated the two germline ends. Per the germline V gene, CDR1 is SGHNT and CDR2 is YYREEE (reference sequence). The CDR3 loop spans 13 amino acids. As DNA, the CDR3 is TGTGCCAGCAGCTGGCCCTCTGGAAACACCATATATTTT. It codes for CASSWPSGNTIYF.

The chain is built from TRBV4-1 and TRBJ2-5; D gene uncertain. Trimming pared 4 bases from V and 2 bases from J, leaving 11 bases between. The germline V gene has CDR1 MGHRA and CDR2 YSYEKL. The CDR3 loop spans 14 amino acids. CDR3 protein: CASSPTEIQETQYF. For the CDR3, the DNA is TGCGCCAGCAGCCCAACAGAAATTCAAGAGACCCAGTACTTC.

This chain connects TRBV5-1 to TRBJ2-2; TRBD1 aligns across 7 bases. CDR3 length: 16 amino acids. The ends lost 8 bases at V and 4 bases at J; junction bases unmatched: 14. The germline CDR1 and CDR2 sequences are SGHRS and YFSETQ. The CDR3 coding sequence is TGCGCCAGTAGACCATCCGGGACAGTGGGCACCGGGGAGCTGTTTTTT. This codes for CASRPSGTVGTGELFF. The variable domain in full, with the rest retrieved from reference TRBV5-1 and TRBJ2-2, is KAGVTQTPRYLIKTRGQQVTLSCSPISGHRSVSWYQQTPGQGLQFLFEYFSETQRNKGNFPGRFSGRQFSNSRSEMNVSTLELGDSALYLCASRPSGTVGTGELFFGEGSRLTVL.

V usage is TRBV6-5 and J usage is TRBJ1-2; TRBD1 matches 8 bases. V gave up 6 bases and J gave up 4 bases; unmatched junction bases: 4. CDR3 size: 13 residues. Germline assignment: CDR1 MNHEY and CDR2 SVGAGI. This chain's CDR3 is CASRTGVVYGYTF. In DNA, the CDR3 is TGTGCCAGCAGGACAGGGGTTGTCTATGGCTACACCTTC.

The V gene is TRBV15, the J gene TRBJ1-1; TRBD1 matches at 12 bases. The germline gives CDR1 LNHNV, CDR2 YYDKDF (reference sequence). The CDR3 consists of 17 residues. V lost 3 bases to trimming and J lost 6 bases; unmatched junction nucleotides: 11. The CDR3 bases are TGTGCCACCAGCAGCCCGGGACAGGGGGCTAGGGACGCTGAAGCTTTCTTT. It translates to CATSSPGQGARDAEAFF.

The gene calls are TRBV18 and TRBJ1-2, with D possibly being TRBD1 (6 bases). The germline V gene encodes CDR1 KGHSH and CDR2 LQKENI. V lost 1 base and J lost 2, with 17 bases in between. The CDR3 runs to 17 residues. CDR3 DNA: TGTGCCAGCTCACCACGTCCCTCAGGGGAATTCAACTATGGCTACACCTTC. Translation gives CASSPRPSGEFNYGYTF.

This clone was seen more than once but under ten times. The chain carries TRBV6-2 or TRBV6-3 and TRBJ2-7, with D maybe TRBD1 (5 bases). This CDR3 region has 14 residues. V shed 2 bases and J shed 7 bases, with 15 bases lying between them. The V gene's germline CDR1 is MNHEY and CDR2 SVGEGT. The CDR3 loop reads CASSYRQGSGEQYF. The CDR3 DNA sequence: TGTGCCAGCAGTTACCGCCAGGGTTCTGGGGAGCAGTACTTC.

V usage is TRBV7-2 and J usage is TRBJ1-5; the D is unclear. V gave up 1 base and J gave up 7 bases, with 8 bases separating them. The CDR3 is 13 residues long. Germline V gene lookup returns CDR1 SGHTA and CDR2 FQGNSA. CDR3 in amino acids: CASSLGGRQPQHF. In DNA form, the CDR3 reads TGTGCCAGCAGCTTAGGCGGGCGGCAGCCCCAGCATTTT.

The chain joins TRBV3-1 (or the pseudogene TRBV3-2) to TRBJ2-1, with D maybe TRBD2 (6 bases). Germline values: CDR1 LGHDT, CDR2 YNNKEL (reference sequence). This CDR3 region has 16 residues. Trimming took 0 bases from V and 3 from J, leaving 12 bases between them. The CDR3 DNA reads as TGTGCCAGCAGCCAAGATTTGACGGGGGTCTACAATGAGCAGTTCTTC. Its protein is CASSQDLTGVYNEQFF.